Each of the 28 T cell receptor beta chains below was sequenced from the same sample in a study of CD8 T cells in Susac syndrome. Reverse transcription used roughly 0.45 to 1 ug RNA and random hexamers. TCRdb recomputed calls from the immunoSEQ multiplex PCR reads with MiXCR, one row per CDR3 protein. This table has 150,000 to 200,000 distinct CDR3 sequences, almost 96% appearing once. The specimen sequenced was CD4+ T cells from PBMCs. These receptors originate from a human donor with Susac syndrome.

The J gene is TRBJ2-1, the V gene TRBV29-1; TRBD1 matches 8 bases. Unmatched junction bases numbered 8, after V lost 8 bases and J lost 5 bases. The CDR3 totals 13 residues. CDR1 SQVTM and CDR2 ANQGSEA come from the germline V gene. The CDR3 region is CSQGTGINNEQFF. In DNA form, the CDR3 reads TGCAGCCAAGGGACAGGTATAAACAATGAGCAGTTCTTC.

The chain joins TRBV30 to TRBJ1-2; D ambiguous. The germline V gene encodes CDR1 GTSNPN and CDR2 SVGIG (reference sequence). Trimming pared 3 bases from V and 0 bases from J, leaving 11 bases between. The CDR3 totals 14 residues. The CDR3 here is CAWSPLSANYGYTF. The CDR3 DNA sequence: TGTGCCTGGAGCCCACTTAGCGCTAACTATGGCTACACCTTC. Together with reference TRBV30 and TRBJ1-2, the CDR3 gives the full variable domain: SQTIHQWPATLVQPVGSPLSLECTVEGTSNPNLYWYRQAAGRGLQLLFYSVGIGQISSEVPQNLSASRPQDRQFILSSKKLLLSDSGFYLCAWSPLSANYGYTFGSGTRLTVV.

The chain recombines TRBV18 with TRBJ1-3; weak D call: TRBD1 (6 bases). The V and J ends lost 5 bases and 0 bases respectively, with 14 bases between them. The germline CDR1 and CDR2 sequences are KGHSH and LQKENI. This CDR3 spans 16 amino acids. This chain's CDR3 is CASSNGQPNSGNTIYF. Written as DNA, the CDR3 is TGTGCCAGCTCAAACGGACAGCCGAACTCTGGAAACACCATATATTTT.

The gene calls are TRBV4-1 and TRBJ2-5; D is undetermined. The CDR3 is 14 amino acids. Germline loops: CDR1 MGHRA, CDR2 YSYEKL. Trimming shortened V by 0 bases and J by 7 bases, and 12 bases separated the two germline ends. The CDR3 DNA reads as TGCGCCAGCAGCCAAGAAACGGCAGTCGCGACCCAGTACTTC. It specifies CASSQETAVATQYF.

The genes are TRBV11-2 and TRBJ1-2, with D uncertain. V was pared by 3 bases and J by 8 bases, with 10 bases between. The germline CDR1 and CDR2 sequences are SGHAT and FQNNGV. The CDR3 is 12 amino acids. The CDR3 bases are TGTGCCAGCAGCTTTTCACAGTACGGCTACACCTTC. Translation: CASSFSQYGYTF.

J is TRBJ2-6 and V is TRBV12-5; TRBD2 might be the D (6 bases). With 4 bases removed from V and 2 bases from J, the gap between germline ends came to 6 bases. Germline assignment: CDR1 LGHNT and CDR2 FRNRAP. The CDR3 is 14 residues long. CDR3 sequence (DNA): TGTGCTAGTGGTTGGGGGGCTGGGGCCAACGTCCTGACTTTC. This encodes CASGWGAGANVLTF.

This chain connects TRBV6-2 or TRBV6-3 to TRBJ1-1, with 8 bases matching TRBD1. J gave up 1 base and V 6 bases, and 7 bases lay outside the gene matches. The germline V gene has CDR1 MNHEY and CDR2 SVGEGT. The CDR3 consists of 15 residues. CDR3 bases: TGTGCCAGCAGACCTGGACAGGGAGCGAACACTGAAGCTTTCTTT. Amino acid sequence: CASRPGQGANTEAFF.

The chain joins TRBV6-6 to TRBJ1-2; 7 nucleotides align to TRBD1. V lost 6 bases to trimming and J lost 7 bases; unmatched junction nucleotides: 11. The CDR3 loop spans 14 amino acids. CDR1 is MNHNY and CDR2 is SVGAGI in the germline V gene (reference sequence). CDR3 DNA sequence: TGTGCCAGCAGATTAGACAGGGATTGGCTTGGCTACACCTTC. It is translated as CASRLDRDWLGYTF.

The V and J genes are TRBV28 and TRBJ2-5, with a weak D call TRBD1 (5 bases). Per the germline V gene, CDR1 is MDHEN and CDR2 is SYDVKM. CDR3 length: 15 residues. The V gene lost 2 bases and the J gene lost 0 bases, with 10 bases spanning the gap. CDR3 in DNA: TGTGCCAGCAGTTTAGGGGCAGGTTACCAAGAGACCCAGTACTTC. This gives the protein CASSLGAGYQETQYF.

This chain connects TRBV5-6 to TRBJ2-3; weak D call: TRBD2 (6 bases). In germline, CDR1 is SGHDT, CDR2 YYEEEE. This CDR3 has 15 amino acids. Trimming pared 4 bases from V and 2 bases from J, leaving 14 bases between. The CDR3 DNA reads as TGTGCCAGCAGCGTAGGACTACACAACACAGATACGCAGTATTTT. Protein sequence: CASSVGLHNTDTQYF.

This clonotype has a single count. CDR3 nucleotide sequence: TGTGCCAGCAGCCGTCGGGACACAACATCAGATACGCAGTATTTT. Translating gives CASSRRDTTSDTQYF. V usage is TRBV7-2 and J usage is TRBJ2-3; D possibly corresponds to TRBD1 (6 bases). CDR1 is SGHTA, CDR2 FQGNSA, per germline. There are 15 residues in the CDR3. With 5 bases removed from V and 4 bases from J, the gap between germline ends came to 16 bases.

This clonotype was counted once. V is TRBV7-2 and J is TRBJ1-6, with 7 bases aligning to TRBD1. This CDR3 is built from 15 residues. CDR1 and CDR2 from the germline V gene are SGHTA and FQGNSA. V gave up 1 base and J gave up 8 bases; unmatched junction bases: 5. The DNA of the CDR3 is TGTGCCAGCAGCTTAGGGACAGGTGGCGATTCACCCCTCCACTTT. Translating gives CASSLGTGGDSPLHF. The full variable domain, with the rest looked up from reference TRBV7-2 and TRBJ1-6, is GAGVSQSPSNKVTEKGKDVELRCDPISGHTALYWYRQSLGQGLEFLIYFQGNSAPDKSGLPSDRFSAERTGGSVSTLTIQRTQQEDSAVYLCASSLGTGGDSPLHFGNGTRLTVT.

This clonotype was detected once. The chain joins TRBV28 to TRBJ2-1, with 10 bases that match TRBD2. CDR1 is MDHEN, CDR2 SYDVKM, per germline. The J segment lost 3 bases and the V segment lost 4 bases, leaving 6 bases of the junction unmatched. The CDR3 extends over 16 amino acids. The CDR3 region is CASSSPLAGDYNEQFF. The CDR3, as DNA: TGTGCCAGCAGTTCCCCCCTAGCGGGGGACTACAATGAGCAGTTCTTC.

The V and J genes are TRBV28 and TRBJ2-7; D unresolved. V lost 5 bases and J 0 bases, leaving 11 bases between the germline ends. CDR3 length: 14 amino acids. The germline gives CDR1 MDHEN, CDR2 SYDVKM. DNA of the CDR3: TGTGCCAGCAGTAAACTGGACCGCTCCTACGAGCAGTACTTC. Protein: CASSKLDRSYEQYF. Supplemented by reference TRBV28 and TRBJ2-7, the full variable domain reads DVKVTQSSRYLVKRTGEKVFLECVQDMDHENMFWYRQDPGLGLRLIYFSYDVKMKEKGDIPEGYSVSREKKERFSLILESASTNQTSMYLCASSKLDRSYEQYFGPGTRLTVT.

V usage is TRBV12-3 or TRBV12-4 and J usage is TRBJ1-1, with D uncertain. V lost 6 bases and J 0 bases, leaving 11 bases between the germline ends. This CDR3 comprises 14 residues. CDR3 sequence: CASSLERLNTEAFF. The DNA of the CDR3 is TGTGCCAGCAGCCTTGAAAGGTTGAACACTGAAGCTTTCTTT.

The gene calls are TRBV5-6 and TRBJ2-2; TRBD1 aligns across 7 bases. The CDR3 loop spans 15 amino acids. CDR1 and CDR2 (germline): SGHDT, YYEEEE. The junction had 3 bases not matched to a gene; V was cut back by 2 bases and J by 2 bases. CDR3 bases: TGTGCCAGCAGCTTCGACAGGGTAAACACCGGGGAGCTGTTTTTT. It codes for CASSFDRVNTGELFF.

V is TRBV27 and J is TRBJ1-5; D uncertain. CDR3 length equals 14 residues. Germline CDR1 is MNHEY and CDR2 is SMNVEV (reference sequence). V lost 6 bases to trimming and J lost 1 base, with 10 bases between them. The CDR3 DNA reads TGTGCCAGCAGACTAATAAGAAGCAATCAGCCCCAGCATTTT. Translating gives CASRLIRSNQPQHF.

V is TRBV29-1 and J is TRBJ2-7; D is perhaps TRBD1 (6 bases). The CDR3 is 14 amino acids. CDR1 is SQVTM, CDR2 ANQGSEA, per germline. With 7 bases removed from V and 0 bases from J, the gap between germline ends came to 16 bases. This CDR3 is CSAVHRVPSYEQYF. Here the CDR3 DNA reads TGCAGCGCCGTGCACAGGGTTCCCTCCTACGAGCAGTACTTC.

The genes are TRBV30 and TRBJ1-1; D is ambiguous. Trimming cost V 5 bases and J 5 bases, with 9 bases left between them. The CDR3 sequence is 11 residues long. Germline CDR1 is GTSNPN and CDR2 is SVGIG (reference sequence). The CDR3 nucleotides read TGTGCCTGGGGGCGGGTAACTGAAGCTTTCTTT. It codes for CAWGRVTEAFF.

This chain uses TRBV20-1 with TRBJ2-7, with 9 bases lining up with TRBD1. Germline CDR1 and CDR2: DFQATT and SNEGSKA (reference sequence). This CDR3 region has 14 residues. J lost 3 bases, V lost 3 bases, and 6 bases had no gene match. CDR3 sequence (DNA): TGCAGTGCTAGTGGGGACAGGGTATACTACGAGCAGTACTTC. Protein: CSASGDRVYYEQYF.

This chain connects TRBV9 to TRBJ2-7, with unresolved D. This CDR3 has 12 amino acids. V was trimmed by 2 bases and J by 3 bases, leaving 6 bases between them. Germline CDR1 and CDR2: SGDLS and YYNGEE. CDR3 loop: CASSVAVYEQYF. The CDR3 DNA reads TGTGCCAGCAGCGTTGCAGTCTACGAGCAGTACTTC.

This clonotype was detected once. J is TRBJ1-5 and V is TRBV4-1; 7 nucleotides align to TRBD1. The germline V gene encodes CDR1 MGHRA and CDR2 YSYEKL. V was pared by 0 bases and J by 4 bases, with 3 bases of the junction left unmatched. The CDR3 length is 15 residues. The CDR3 protein is CASSQEGTVNQPQHF. In nucleotides, the CDR3 is TGCGCCAGCAGCCAAGAGGGGACAGTAAATCAGCCCCAGCATTTT.

The rearrangement uses TRBV6-5 and TRBJ2-5; maybe TRBD2 (6 bases). The length of the CDR3 is 14 residues. Germline loops: CDR1 MNHEY, CDR2 SVGAGI. The V end lost 6 bases, the J end lost 0 bases, and 11 bases lay between the germline ends. CDR3 in DNA: TGTGCCAGCAGGGACGGGGGTTACCAAGAGACCCAGTACTTC. This codes for CASRDGGYQETQYF.

The rearrangement uses TRBV12-3 or TRBV12-4 and TRBJ1-2; D uncertain. With 5 bases removed from V and 3 bases from J, the gap between germline ends came to 13 bases. The CDR3 has 14 amino acids. The CDR3 region is CASSGRTRHYGYTF. The CDR3 DNA follows: TGTGCCAGCAGTGGGCGGACCCGGCACTATGGCTACACCTTC.

The DNA for the CDR3 is TGCAGTGCTAGAGGTCAGGGGGGACCGTCAATCATGAACACTGAAGCTTTCTTT. Translating it yields CSARGQGGPSIMNTEAFF. V gene TRBV20-1 combines with J gene TRBJ1-1, with 7 nucleotides matching TRBD1. Germline V gene data show CDR1 as DFQATT and CDR2 as SNEGSKA (reference sequence). J lost 0 bases, V lost 1 base, and 14 bases had no gene match. The CDR3 extends over 18 amino acids.

The chain employs TRBV19 and TRBJ2-7; the match to TRBD1 covers 7 bases. This CDR3 spans 13 amino acids. V shed 3 bases and J 4 bases; nucleotides not matched to a gene: 3. Germline V gene sequence: CDR1 LNHDA, CDR2 SQIVND (reference sequence). CDR3: CASSIGTVYEQYF. As DNA, the CDR3 is TGTGCCAGTAGTATCGGGACAGTGTACGAGCAGTACTTC. The complete variable domain, with remaining parts taken from reference TRBV19 and TRBJ2-7, reads DGGITQSPKYLFRKEGQNVTLSCEQNLNHDAMYWYRQDPGQGLRLIYYSQIVNDFQKGDIAEGYSVSREKKESFPLTVTSAQKNPTAFYLCASSIGTVYEQYFGPGTRLTVT.

This clonotype was observed once. The chain has TRBV29-1 and TRBJ1-5; 7 bases map to TRBD1. Germline CDR1 and CDR2: SQVTM and ANQGSEA. Trimming took 6 bases from V and 7 from J; bases not matched to a gene: 9. CDR3 length equals 13 residues. The CDR3 loop reads CSVGDSQWQPQHF. For the CDR3, the DNA is TGCAGCGTAGGGGACAGTCAATGGCAGCCCCAGCATTTT.

Here the CDR3 DNA reads TGCAGTGCGCCCCAGGGACCGGGGAACTATGGCTACACCTTC. Protein: CSAPQGPGNYGYTF. The V call is TRBV20-1, the J call TRBJ1-2; possibly TRBD1 for D (5 bases). The CDR3 length is 14 residues. V was trimmed by 6 bases and J by 2 bases, leaving 16 bases between them. Looked up from germline, CDR1 is DFQATT and CDR2 is SNEGSKA (reference sequence).